Below are 2 T cell receptor beta chains sequenced from a single sample in a study of T cells in Graves' hyperthyroidism and ophthalmopathy. Amplified regions were TCR beta CDR3 sequences from RNA transcripts. With the HTBI primer set, the TCR CDR3 went through a first round of RT-PCR. Via MiXCR, TCRdb re-called the multiplex PCR reads, giving one row per CDR3 protein. The repertoire has roughly 570,000 distinct CDR3 sequences, more than 45% of them found once; the top ten carry around 7.7%. Sequences were obtained from peripheral blood or thyroid tissue (not recorded which). These receptor sequences come from a woman between 18 and 29 years old with Graves' hyperthyroidism.

This clonotype was seen repeatedly, ten times or more. This sequence joins TRBV19 and TRBJ2-7; 7 bases map to TRBD1. Trimming took 5 bases from V and 0 from J; bases not matched to a gene: 7. Germline CDR1 reads LNHDA; CDR2 reads SQIVND (reference sequence). CDR3 size: 15 residues. The CDR3 loop is CASSGTDLSSYEQYF. For the CDR3, the DNA is TGTGCCAGTAGTGGGACAGATTTGAGCTCCTACGAGCAGTACTTC.

The V and J genes are TRBV20-1 and TRBJ1-2; unclear D gene. Germline assignment: CDR1 DFQATT and CDR2 SNEGSKA (reference sequence). Trimming pared 3 bases from V and 8 bases from J, leaving 22 bases between. The CDR3 runs to 15 residues. The CDR3 sequence: CSARMLAGRTGGYTF. As DNA, the CDR3 is TGCAGTGCTAGGATGCTAGCGGGAAGGACCGGGGGCTACACCTTC.